This TCR beta chain was obtained from a study of cytomegalovirus exposure and HLA in healthy donors. This clone was counted only a few times. In the PCR, 60 Vbeta and 13 Jbeta primers were used. The data were produced by immunoSEQ multiplex PCR, yet TCRdb's version contains in-frame clones alone and is incomplete. This table has about 120,000 clones, about 75% appearing once. The CDR3 is made up of 17 amino acids. Germline assignment: CDR1 LNHDA and CDR2 SQIVND (reference sequence). The sequenced material came from PBMCs. The chain joins TRBV19 to TRBJ2-5; TRBD1 matches 8 bases. The tail of the sequence fits TRBJ2-7 better, so the J call may be wrong. The receptor was derived from a man aged 55 to 70 in good health and CMV-seropositive. The CDR3 DNA reads as TGTGCCAGTAGTATCATCCCCCACCGACAGGGGATCAACGAGCAGTACTTC. This gives the protein CASSIIPHRQGINEQYF.